This TCR beta chain stems from a study of regulatory T cells in long-lasting Graves disease. Described time point: persistent/refractory GD, antithyroid drugs over 5 years with positive TRAb. PBMC RNA served as the TCR library source. Germline V lookup: CDR1 MNHEY, CDR2 SMNVEV (reference sequence). Trimming took off 6 bases at V and 0 bases at J, with 14 bases between the two ends. This CDR3 contains 16 residues. This clonotype showed up many times. In building TCR beta libraries, iRepertoire HTBI primers were used together with Arm-PCR of CDR3 regions. TCRdb re-derived calls from the multiplex PCR reads in MiXCR, one entry per CDR3 protein. Seen here are 400,000 to 500,000 distinct CDR3 sequences, about 20% observed once, and the top ten hold less than 9%.

The starting material was peripheral blood mononuclear cells (PBMCs), obtained when the disease was refractory, from a patient treated with antithyroid drugs. V gene TRBV27 combines with J gene TRBJ2-2; D uncertain. This TCR came from a female donor with Graves disease. Written as DNA, the CDR3 is TGTGCCAGCAGCCCCTCGGGCGTTCCGAACACCGGGGAGCTGTTTTTT. It specifies CASSPSGVPNTGELFF.